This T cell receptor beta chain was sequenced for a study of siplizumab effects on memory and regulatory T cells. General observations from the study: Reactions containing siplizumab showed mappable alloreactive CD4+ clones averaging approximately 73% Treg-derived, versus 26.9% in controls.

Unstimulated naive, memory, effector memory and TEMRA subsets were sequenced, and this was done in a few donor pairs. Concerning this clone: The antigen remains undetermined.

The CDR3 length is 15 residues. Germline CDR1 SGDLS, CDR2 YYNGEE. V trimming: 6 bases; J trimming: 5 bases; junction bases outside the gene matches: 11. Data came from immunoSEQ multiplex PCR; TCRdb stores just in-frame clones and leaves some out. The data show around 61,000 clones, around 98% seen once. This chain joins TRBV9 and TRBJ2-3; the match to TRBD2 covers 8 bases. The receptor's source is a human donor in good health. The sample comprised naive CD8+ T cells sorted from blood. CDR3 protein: CASNSGAGVEDTQYF. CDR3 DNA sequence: TGTGCCAGCAACTCGGGAGCGGGAGTTGAAGATACGCAGTATTTT.